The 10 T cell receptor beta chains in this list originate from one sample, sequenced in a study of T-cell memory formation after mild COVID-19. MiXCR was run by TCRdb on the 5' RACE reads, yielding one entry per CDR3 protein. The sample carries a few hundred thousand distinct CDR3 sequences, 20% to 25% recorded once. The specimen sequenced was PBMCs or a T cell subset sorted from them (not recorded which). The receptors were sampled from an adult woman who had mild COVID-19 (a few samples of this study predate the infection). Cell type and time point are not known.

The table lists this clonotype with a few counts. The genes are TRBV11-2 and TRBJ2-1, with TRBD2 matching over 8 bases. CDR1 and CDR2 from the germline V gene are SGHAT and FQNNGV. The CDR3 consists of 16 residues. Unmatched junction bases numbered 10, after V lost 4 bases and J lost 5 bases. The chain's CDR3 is CASSSLGASGHNEQFF. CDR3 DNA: TGTGCCAGCAGCTCCTTGGGGGCTAGCGGGCACAATGAGCAGTTCTTC.

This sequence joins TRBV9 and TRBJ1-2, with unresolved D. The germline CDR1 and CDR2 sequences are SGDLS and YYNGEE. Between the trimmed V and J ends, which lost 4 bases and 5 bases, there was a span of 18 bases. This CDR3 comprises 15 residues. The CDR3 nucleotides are TGTGCCAGCAGCCTAACTCGGTCCCCCTCTTATGGCTACACCTTC. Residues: CASSLTRSPSYGYTF.

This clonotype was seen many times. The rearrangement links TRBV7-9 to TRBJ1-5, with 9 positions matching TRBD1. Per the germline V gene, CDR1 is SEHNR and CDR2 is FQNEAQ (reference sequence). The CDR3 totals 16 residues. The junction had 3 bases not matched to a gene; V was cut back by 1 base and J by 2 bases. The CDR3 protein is CASSLDRGRGNQPQHF. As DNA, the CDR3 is TGTGCCAGCAGCTTAGACAGGGGGCGAGGCAATCAGCCCCAGCATTTT.

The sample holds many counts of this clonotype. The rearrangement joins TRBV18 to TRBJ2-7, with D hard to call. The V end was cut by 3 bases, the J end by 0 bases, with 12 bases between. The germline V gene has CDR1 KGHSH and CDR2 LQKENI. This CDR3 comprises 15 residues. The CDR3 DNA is TGTGCCAGCTCACCCAGTACCGGTAACTCCTACGAGCAGTACTTC. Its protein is CASSPSTGNSYEQYF.

The CDR3 sequence: CASSWNGDEQYF. The CDR3 coding sequence is TGTGCCAGCAGTTGGAACGGGGACGAGCAGTACTTC. The J gene is TRBJ2-7, the V gene TRBV12-3 or TRBV12-4, with D possibly matching TRBD2 (5 bases). V shed 4 bases and J shed 5 bases, with 9 bases lying between them. The CDR3 totals 12 residues.

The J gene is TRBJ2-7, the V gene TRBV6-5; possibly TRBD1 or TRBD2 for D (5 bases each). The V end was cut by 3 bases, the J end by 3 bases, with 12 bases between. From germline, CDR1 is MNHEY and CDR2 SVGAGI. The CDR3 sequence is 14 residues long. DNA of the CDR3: TGTGCCAGCAGTTATCGACCGAGGGGCTACGAGCAGTACTTC. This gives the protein CASSYRPRGYEQYF.

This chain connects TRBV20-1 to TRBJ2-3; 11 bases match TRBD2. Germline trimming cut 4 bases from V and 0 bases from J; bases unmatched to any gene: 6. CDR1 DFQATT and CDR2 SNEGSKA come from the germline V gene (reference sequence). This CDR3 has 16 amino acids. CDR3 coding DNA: TGCAGTGCTACCCCGGGACTAGCGGCTAGCACAGATACGCAGTATTTT. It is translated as CSATPGLAASTDTQYF.

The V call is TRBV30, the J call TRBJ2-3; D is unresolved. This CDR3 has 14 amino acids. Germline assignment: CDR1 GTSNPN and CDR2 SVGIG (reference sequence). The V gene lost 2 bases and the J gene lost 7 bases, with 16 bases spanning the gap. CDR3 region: CAWSTGPDFYTQYF. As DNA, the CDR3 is TGTGCCTGGAGTACGGGCCCTGACTTTTATACGCAGTATTTT.

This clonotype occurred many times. CDR3 sequence reads: CSVDRQLNTEAFF. The CDR3 DNA is TGCAGCGTTGACCGACAGCTGAACACTGAAGCTTTCTTT. This rearrangement joins TRBV29-1 to TRBJ1-1, with D possibly being TRBD1 (5 bases). CDR3 length: 13 residues. The V gene's germline CDR1 is SQVTM and CDR2 ANQGSEA. V was shortened by 3 bases and J by 0 bases, with 8 bases between the two germline ends.

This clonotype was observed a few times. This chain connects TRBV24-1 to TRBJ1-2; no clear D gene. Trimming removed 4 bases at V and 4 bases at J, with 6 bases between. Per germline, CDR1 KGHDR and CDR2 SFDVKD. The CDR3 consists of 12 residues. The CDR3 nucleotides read TGTGCCACCAGTGACCCGATCTATGGCTACACCTTC. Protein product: CATSDPIYGYTF.